Following are 9 T cell receptor beta chains from one sample sequenced in a study of tumor-infiltrating lymphocytes in localized non-small cell lung cancer. Using immunoSEQ multiplex PCR, the repertoire was profiled, and TCRdb retains in-frame clones only, with some absent. The sample holds around 12,000 clones; roughly 70% are singletons and the top ten take 9.5% to 12%. What was sequenced was uninvolved lung tissue not adjacent to the tumor. These receptor sequences come from a human donor with non-small cell lung cancer.

This chain joins TRBV5-1 and TRBJ2-3, with a weak D call TRBD1 (5 bases). Germline-derived CDR1 and CDR2 are SGHRS and YFSETQ. The CDR3 spans 14 residues. Trimming pared 2 bases from V and 3 bases from J, leaving 10 bases between. CDR3 amino acids: CASSFSDRTDTQYF. Here the CDR3 DNA reads TGCGCCAGCAGCTTCAGCGACAGAACAGATACGCAGTATTTT.

The chain is built from TRBV5-1 and TRBJ2-7, with 11 bases that match TRBD2. With V trimmed by 4 bases and J by 0 bases, 6 bases remained unmatched. This CDR3 has 16 residues. Germline CDR1 is SGHRS and CDR2 is YFSETQ. CDR3 nucleotides: TGCGCCAGCAGCGAACTAGCGGGGGCAAACTCCTACGAGCAGTACTTC. It specifies CASSELAGANSYEQYF. The whole variable domain, filled in from reference TRBV5-1 and TRBJ2-7, reads KAGVTQTPRYLIKTRGQQVTLSCSPISGHRSVSWYQQTPGQGLQFLFEYFSETQRNKGNFPGRFSGRQFSNSRSEMNVSTLELGDSALYLCASSELAGANSYEQYFGPGTRLTVT.

In this sample, this clone is large. The gene calls are TRBV9 and TRBJ2-1, with D uncertain. Germline lookup yields CDR1 SGDLS and CDR2 YYNGEE. This CDR3 is built from 14 residues. The germline V and J ends were trimmed by 0 bases and 5 bases, with 9 bases remaining between them. The CDR3 is CASSVGSGNNEQFF. In nucleotides, the CDR3 is TGTGCCAGCAGCGTAGGATCAGGTAACAATGAGCAGTTCTTC.

The rearrangement uses TRBV19 and TRBJ1-4; D remains unclear. V lost 7 bases and J 5 bases, leaving 11 bases between the germline ends. The length of the CDR3 is 13 residues. Per the germline V gene, CDR1 is LNHDA and CDR2 is SQIVND (reference sequence). CDR3 region: CASKEQQNEKLFF. As DNA, the CDR3 is TGTGCCAGTAAAGAACAGCAAAATGAAAAACTGTTTTTT.

The chain joins TRBV6-5 to TRBJ1-5; no clear D gene. With 7 bases removed from V and 0 bases from J, the gap between germline ends came to 7 bases. This CDR3 comprises 13 residues. Germline CDR1 MNHEY, CDR2 SVGAGI. The CDR3 reads CASKRDSNQPQHF. The DNA for the CDR3 is TGTGCCAGCAAAAGGGATAGCAATCAGCCCCAGCATTTT.

The DNA of the CDR3 is TGTGCCAGCAGATACACCCGAGGACGACAGGAAAACTACTATGGCTACACCTTC. Translated, it gives CASRYTRGRQENYYGYTF. The V gene is TRBV7-7, the J gene TRBJ1-2; weak D call: TRBD1 (6 bases). The CDR3 length is 18 residues. Trimming took 6 bases from V and 3 from J, leaving 26 bases between them. Germline lookup yields CDR1 SSHAT and CDR2 FNYEAQ (reference sequence).

V and J are TRBV10-1 and TRBJ1-1; TRBD1 aligns across 9 bases. Germline V gene sequence: CDR1 WNHNN, CDR2 SYGVQD (reference sequence). V lost 2 bases and J lost 4; bases outside the gene matches: 5. The CDR3 contains 15 residues. CDR3: CASSEGQGSLTEAFF. In DNA, the CDR3 is TGCGCCAGCAGTGAGGGACAGGGGTCTCTCACTGAAGCTTTCTTT.

The rearrangement joins TRBV4-3 to TRBJ2-3, with 10 positions matching TRBD2. This CDR3 contains 17 residues. Germline loops: CDR1 LGHNA, CDR2 YSLEER. The V and J ends lost 3 bases and 2 bases, in that order; junction bases with no gene match: 8. CDR3 loop: CASSHKSLAGATDTQYF. DNA for the CDR3: TGCGCCAGCAGCCATAAATCTCTAGCGGGGGCCACAGATACGCAGTATTTT.

This chain joins TRBV7-2 and TRBJ2-7; TRBD1 might be the D (5 bases). V gave up 3 bases and J gave up 1 base, with 7 bases separating them. The CDR3 runs 13 residues. Germline V gene sequence: CDR1 SGHTA, CDR2 FQGNSA. The CDR3 reads CASSLRQSYEQYF. The CDR3 DNA reads as TGTGCCAGCAGCTTGAGACAGTCCTACGAGCAGTACTTC.